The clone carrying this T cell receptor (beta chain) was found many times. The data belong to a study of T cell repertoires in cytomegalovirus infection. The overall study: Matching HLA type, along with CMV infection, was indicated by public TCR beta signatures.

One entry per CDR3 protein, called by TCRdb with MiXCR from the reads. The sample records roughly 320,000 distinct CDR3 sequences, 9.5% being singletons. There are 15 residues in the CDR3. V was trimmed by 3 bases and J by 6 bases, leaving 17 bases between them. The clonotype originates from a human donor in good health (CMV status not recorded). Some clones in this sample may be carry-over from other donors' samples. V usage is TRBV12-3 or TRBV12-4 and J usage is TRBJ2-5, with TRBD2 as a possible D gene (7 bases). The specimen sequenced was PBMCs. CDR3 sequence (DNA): TGTGCCAGCAGTTTCGGTGGGGGGGCCATTAAGACCCAGTACTTC. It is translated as CASSFGGGAIKTQYF.